The rows below give T cell receptor beta chains drawn from one sample of a study of T-cell reconstitution after alpha-beta-depleted transplantation in children. Using its own MiXCR run on the PCR reads, TCRdb lists one record per CDR3 protein. Of 190,000 or so distinct CDR3 sequences listed, about 15% were seen once; the top ten hold roughly 13%. The sequences come from PBMCs from the stem cell graft donor, collected from the stem cell graft. All receptors come from a human donor who donated a stem cell graft to a child with acute lymphoblastic leukemia. CDR3s include the opening cysteine and the closing phenylalanine or tryptophan. The order of the fields is clone size, J gene, V gene, D gene, CDR3 protein, CDR3 DNA. D genes are given only for firm matches. Clone sizes are given selectively: once, few, many, or a class where the clone is expanded.

few,TRBJ2-2,TRBV7-2,TRBD2,CASSLALAGDTGELFF,TGTGCCAGCAGCTTAGCGCTAGCGGGGGACACCGGGGAGCTGTTTTTT
NA,TRBJ2-3,TRBV3-1,NA,CASSQELASTDTQYF,TGTGCCAGCAGCCAAGAATTGGCTAGCACAGATACGCAGTATTTT
many,TRBJ2-1,TRBV12-3/TRBV12-4,TRBD2,CASSFIWGGNEQFF,TGTGCCAGCAGTTTTATTTGGGGGGGTAATGAGCAGTTCTTC
many,TRBJ2-2,TRBV20-1,TRBD1,CSASYRGFTGELFF,TGCAGTGCTAGTTACAGGGGATTTACCGGGGAGCTGTTTTTT
many,TRBJ1-5,TRBV6-5,NA,CASSYSGTGSNQPQHF,TGTGCCAGCAGTTACTCGGGCACCGGGAGCAATCAGCCCCAGCATTTT
few,TRBJ2-7,TRBV5-1,TRBD1,CASSLPRDSTSYEQYF,TGCGCCAGCAGCTTGCCTCGGGACAGTACCTCCTACGAGCAGTACTTC
NA,TRBJ1-2,TRBV5-1,NA,CASSSTTGAINYGYTF,TGCGCCAGCAGCTCTACGACAGGAGCCATTAACTATGGCTACACCTTC
many,TRBJ2-1,TRBV9,NA,CASSALGGGSGINNEQFF,TGTGCCAGCAGCGCCCTGGGTGGAGGTAGCGGAATAAACAATGAGCAGTTCTTC
few,TRBJ2-6,TRBV20-1,NA,CSARDGRGRAGANVLTF,TGCAGTGCTAGAGATGGCAGGGGACGGGCTGGGGCCAACGTCCTGACTTTC
many,TRBJ1-1,TRBV10-3,TRBD1,CAISGTDRVEGTEAFF,TGTGCCATCAGTGGAACCGACAGGGTCGAGGGCACTGAAGCTTTCTTT
many,TRBJ2-5,TRBV7-9,NA,CASSWRDTQSETQYF,TGTGCCAGCAGCTGGCGGGACACTCAATCAGAGACCCAGTACTTC
many,TRBJ2-2,TRBV3-1,NA,CASSSTGGELFF,TGTGCCAGCAGCTCGACGGGCGGGGAGCTGTTTTTT
NA,TRBJ2-1,TRBV2,TRBD2,CASTGLRTSGNDEQFF,TGTGCCAGCACAGGCCTAAGGACTAGCGGGAACGATGAGCAGTTCTTC
many,TRBJ2-3,TRBV6-5,TRBD1,CASSYSRTGPHTQYF,TGTGCCAGCAGTTACTCCAGGACAGGGCCACATACGCAGTATTTT
NA,TRBJ2-1,TRBV12-3/TRBV12-4,TRBD1,CASSYRGGQFF,TGTGCCAGCAGTTACAGGGGCGGGCAGTTCTTC
medium-sized,TRBJ2-1,TRBV7-8,NA,CASSTRPYNEQFF,TGTGCCAGCAGTACGCGACCCTACAATGAGCAGTTCTTC
NA,TRBJ2-1,TRBV5-1,NA,CASYPEARRDNEQFF,TGCGCCAGCTACCCCGAGGCCCGGCGGGACAATGAGCAGTTCTTC
NA,TRBJ2-7,TRBV18,NA,CASSPPKGAETYEQYF,TGTGCCAGCTCACCACCGAAGGGAGCTGAAACCTACGAGCAGTACTTC
many,TRBJ1-2,TRBV28,NA,CASTIRGLRGYTF,TGTGCCAGTACTATCAGGGGATTAAGAGGCTACACCTTC
NA,TRBJ2-3,TRBV10-2,TRBD2,CASSVSGGADTQYF,TGCGCCAGCAGCGTTAGCGGGGGGGCAGATACGCAGTATTTT
many,TRBJ1-1,TRBV29-1,NA,CSVGEPLNTEAFF,TGCAGCGTTGGGGAGCCCTTGAACACTGAAGCTTTCTTT
many,TRBJ1-2,TRBV6-1,NA,CASKKTGTNYGYTF,TGTGCCAGCAAGAAAACAGGGACTAACTATGGCTACACCTTC
many,TRBJ2-5,TRBV10-3,NA,CAISSGTTQETQYF,TGTGCCATCAGTTCCGGGACAACGCAAGAGACCCAGTACTTC
many,TRBJ1-1,TRBV5-1,NA,CASSLGQADRAFF,TGCGCCAGCAGCTTAGGACAAGCGGACCGGGCTTTCTTT
NA,TRBJ1-1,TRBV29-1,TRBD1,CSAAPGQGSTEAFF,TGCAGCGCGGCACCGGGACAGGGGAGCACTGAAGCTTTCTTT